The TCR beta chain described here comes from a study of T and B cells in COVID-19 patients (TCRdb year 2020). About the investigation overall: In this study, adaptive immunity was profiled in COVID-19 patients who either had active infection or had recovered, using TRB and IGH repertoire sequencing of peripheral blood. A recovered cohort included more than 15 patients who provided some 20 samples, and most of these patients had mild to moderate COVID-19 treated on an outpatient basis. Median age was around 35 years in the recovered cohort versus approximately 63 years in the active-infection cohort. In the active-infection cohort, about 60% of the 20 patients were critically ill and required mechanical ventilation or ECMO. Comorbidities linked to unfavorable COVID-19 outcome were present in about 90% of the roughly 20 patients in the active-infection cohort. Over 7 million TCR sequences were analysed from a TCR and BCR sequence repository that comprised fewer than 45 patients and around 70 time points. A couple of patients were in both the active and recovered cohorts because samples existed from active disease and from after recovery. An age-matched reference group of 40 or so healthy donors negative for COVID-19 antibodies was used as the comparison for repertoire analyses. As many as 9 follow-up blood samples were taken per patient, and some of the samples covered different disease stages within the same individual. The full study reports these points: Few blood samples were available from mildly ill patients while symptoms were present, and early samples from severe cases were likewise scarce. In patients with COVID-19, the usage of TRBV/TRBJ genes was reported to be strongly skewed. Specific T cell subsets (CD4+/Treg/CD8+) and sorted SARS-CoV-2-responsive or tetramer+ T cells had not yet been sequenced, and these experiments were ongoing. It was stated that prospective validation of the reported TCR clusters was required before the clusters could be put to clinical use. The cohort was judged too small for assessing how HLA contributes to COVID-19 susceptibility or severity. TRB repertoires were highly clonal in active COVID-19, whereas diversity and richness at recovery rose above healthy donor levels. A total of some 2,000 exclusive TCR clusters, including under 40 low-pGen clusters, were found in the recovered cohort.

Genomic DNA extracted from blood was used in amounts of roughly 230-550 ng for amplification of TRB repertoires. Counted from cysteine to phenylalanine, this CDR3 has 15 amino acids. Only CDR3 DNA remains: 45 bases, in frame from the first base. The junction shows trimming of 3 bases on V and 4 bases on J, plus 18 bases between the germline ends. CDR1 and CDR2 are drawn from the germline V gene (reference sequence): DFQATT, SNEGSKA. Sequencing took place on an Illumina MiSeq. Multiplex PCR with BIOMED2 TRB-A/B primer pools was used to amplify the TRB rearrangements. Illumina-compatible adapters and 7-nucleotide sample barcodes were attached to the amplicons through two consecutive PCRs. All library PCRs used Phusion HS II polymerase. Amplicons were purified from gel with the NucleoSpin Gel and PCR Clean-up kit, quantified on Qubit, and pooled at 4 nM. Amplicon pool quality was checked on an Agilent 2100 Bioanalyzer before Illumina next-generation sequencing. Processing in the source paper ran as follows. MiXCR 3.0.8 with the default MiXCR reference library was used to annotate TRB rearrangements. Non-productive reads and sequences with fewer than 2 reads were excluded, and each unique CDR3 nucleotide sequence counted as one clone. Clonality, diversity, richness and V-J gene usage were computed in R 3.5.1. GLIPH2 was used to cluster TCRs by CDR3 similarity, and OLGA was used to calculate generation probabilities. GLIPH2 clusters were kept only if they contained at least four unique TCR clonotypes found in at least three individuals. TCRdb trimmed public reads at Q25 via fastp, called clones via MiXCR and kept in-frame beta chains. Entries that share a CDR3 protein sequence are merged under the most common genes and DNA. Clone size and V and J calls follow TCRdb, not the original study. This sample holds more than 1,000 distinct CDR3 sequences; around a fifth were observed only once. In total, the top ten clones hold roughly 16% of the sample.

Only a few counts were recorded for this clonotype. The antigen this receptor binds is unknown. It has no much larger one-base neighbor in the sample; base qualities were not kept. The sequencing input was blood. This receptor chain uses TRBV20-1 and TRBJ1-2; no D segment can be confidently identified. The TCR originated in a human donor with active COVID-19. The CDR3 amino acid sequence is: CSARPRIDALYGYTF. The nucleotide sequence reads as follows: TGCAGTGCTAGGCCTAGGATTGACGCACTCTATGGCTACACCTTC.